This T cell receptor beta chain was captured in a study of T cell changes during pregnancy in multiple sclerosis. The data were produced by immunoSEQ multiplex PCR, yet TCRdb's version contains in-frame clones alone and is incomplete. Of some 14,000 clones in the sample, 65% to 90% are singletons; the top ten hold about 18%. Per germline, CDR1 MGHRA and CDR2 YSYEKL. The CDR3 consists of 16 residues. Germline trimming cut 2 bases from V and 7 bases from J; bases unmatched to any gene: 7. Specimen: CD8+ T cells from peripheral blood mononuclear cells, collected after pregnancy. The V gene is TRBV4-1, the J gene TRBJ2-2; TRBD1 matches 10 bases. The clonotype was recovered from a female donor in good health, enrolled as a control in a pregnancy study. CDR3 DNA: TGCGCCAGCAGCCAAAACCCGACAGGGGGCGGCGGGGAGCTGTTTTTT. Protein sequence: CASSQNPTGGGGELFF.